This T cell receptor beta chain was found in a study of T cells in Graves' hyperthyroidism and ophthalmopathy. Study outcomes and limitations: With a median lead of about six months before onset, the model predicted ophthalmopathy.

The study left out patients who had uncontrolled infection, other autoimmune disease, pregnancy or lactation. Losses at the gene ends were 8 bases for V and 1 base for J; bases not matched to a gene: 5. The CDR3 length is 13 residues. Germline V gene data show CDR1 as MDHEN and CDR2 as SYDVKM. Researchers amplified the TCR beta CDR3 regions from RNA transcripts. HTBI primers were the set used in a first-round RT-PCR of the TCR CDR3. One entry per CDR3 protein, called by TCRdb with MiXCR from the multiplex PCR reads. The sample lists 490,000 or so distinct CDR3 sequences, roughly 22% seen once, with around 54% in the top ten. A few counts support this clonotype. Its antigen is unidentified.

This clonotype was sampled from a woman between 65 and 79 years old with Graves' ophthalmopathy. The V and J genes are TRBV28 and TRBJ2-7; 7 nucleotides agree with TRBD1. Sequenced: blood. The chain's CDR3 is CASWSGGSYEQYF. DNA of the CDR3: TGTGCCAGCTGGTCAGGGGGTTCCTACGAGCAGTACTTC.